This TCR beta chain appears in the sequencing data of a study of radiation and T cells in renal cell carcinoma. Findings and limits, study-wide: In blood, top tumor clones expanded by 2 weeks, shrinking by 4.

CDR1 is SGHRS, CDR2 YFSETQ, per germline. Trimming shortened V by 3 bases and J by 9 bases, and 16 bases separated the two germline ends. This CDR3 has 14 residues. This clone was picked up a small number of times. The antigen is not known. Time point in this sample: baseline pretreatment blood. The treatment is: 15 Gy SBRT to primary tumor, nephrectomy 4 weeks later. Assay: immunoSEQ multiplex PCR; the TCRdb copy retains only in-frame clones and omits some. The table lists approximately 120,000 clones, 80% to 85% of them singletons. The source material was blood, sampled from a patient whose treatment included radiotherapy and nephrectomy. The TCR comes from a woman aged 55-69 years with renal cell carcinoma. This chain links TRBV5-1 with TRBJ2-1; TRBD2 is a possible D gene (6 bases). Written as DNA, the CDR3 is TGCGCCAGCAGCTATTTGGACGGGGGAGGTGAGCAGTTCTTC. Translated, it gives CASSYLDGGGEQFF.